The 22 T cell receptor beta chains below were found in one sample sequenced in a study of blood T cell repertoires in COVID-19 (dated by TCRdb to the early 2020s). The method was the immunoSEQ multiplex PCR assay. The source is immuneACCESS, and TCRdb retained only in-frame sequences with V and J called. Part of the clones is not carried over; for the studies checked, unresolved V genes explain less than half of this, and the remainder is unexplained. For this sample the table gives 210,000 or so clones, of which roughly 87% were detected only once. 1.9% of the sample lies in the top ten. Material for sequencing was peripheral blood. Receptors were obtained from a man aged 40-49 years with active or convalescent COVID-19.

V is TRBV5-1 and J is TRBJ1-1; D is possibly TRBD1 (5 bases). The CDR3 totals 15 residues. V was cut by 4 bases and J by 0 bases, with 13 bases left in between. In germline, CDR1 is SGHRS, CDR2 YFSETQ. The CDR3 nucleotides are TGCGCCAGCAGCCCGGGGGGGACGGTGAACACTGAAGCTTTCTTT. As protein: CASSPGGTVNTEAFF.

V usage is TRBV11-2 and J usage is TRBJ2-7; 10 bases map to TRBD2. The V segment lost 5 bases and the J segment 2 bases; nucleotides outside the gene matches: 3. In germline, CDR1 is SGHAT, CDR2 FQNNGV. The CDR3 covers 14 residues. The CDR3 loop reads CASSPSGGAYEQYF. As DNA, the CDR3 is TGTGCCAGCAGCCCCAGCGGGGGGGCCTACGAGCAGTACTTC.

The genes are TRBV4-2 and TRBJ1-3, with 8 bases identical to TRBD1. Germline trimming cut 0 bases from V and 2 bases from J; bases unmatched to any gene: 9. From germline, CDR1 is LGHNA and CDR2 YNFKEQ. CDR3 size: 18 residues. The CDR3 DNA reads TGTGCCAGCAGCCAAGATATTGTAGGACAGGGAACTGGAAACACCATATATTTT. Its protein product is CASSQDIVGQGTGNTIYF.

The chain carries TRBV27 and TRBJ2-7; possible D gene TRBD1, 6 bases. With 3 bases removed from V and 0 bases from J, the gap between germline ends came to 18 bases. The germline gives CDR1 MNHEY, CDR2 SMNVEV (reference sequence). This CDR3 is 17 amino acids long. CDR3 DNA: TGTGCCAGCAGTTTGGGTCCCCGGGACACCGTCTCCTACGAGCAGTACTTC. Translation: CASSLGPRDTVSYEQYF.

J is TRBJ1-2 and V is TRBV9, with D possibly being TRBD1 (5 bases). This CDR3 is built from 16 residues. Per the germline V gene, CDR1 is SGDLS and CDR2 is YYNGEE. V was trimmed by 4 bases and J by 6 bases, leaving 22 bases between them. Written as DNA, the CDR3 is TGTGCCAGCAGCTCCCCCGGGAGGCAGGGAGGAAATGGCTACACCTTC. Translating it yields CASSSPGRQGGNGYTF.

The chain carries TRBV28 and TRBJ2-2; a possible D gene is TRBD1 (6 bases). Trimming removed 8 bases at V and 8 bases at J, with 15 bases between. The germline V gene has CDR1 MDHEN and CDR2 SYDVKM. The CDR3 has 13 amino acids. DNA for the CDR3: TGTGCCAGCGGTGTCCCCGGGACAGGGGAGCTGTTTTTT. This encodes CASGVPGTGELFF.

With respect to this clone: Other nucleotide sequences from this sample produce the same CDR3. CDR3 in amino acids: CASSQVGRGGEKLFF. DNA for the CDR3: TGCGCCAGCAGCCAAGTGGGCCGGGGGGGTGAAAAACTGTTTTTT. The chain is built from TRBV4-1 and TRBJ1-4, with a tentative D call TRBD1 (5 bases). This CDR3 is 15 amino acids long. Between the trimmed V and J ends, which lost 1 base and 7 bases, there was a span of 13 bases. The germline gives CDR1 MGHRA, CDR2 YSYEKL.

The chain uses TRBV30 and TRBJ2-7; 8 bases map to TRBD2. Per the germline V gene, CDR1 is GTSNPN and CDR2 is SVGIG (reference sequence). The junction had 10 bases not matched to a gene; V was cut back by 5 bases and J by 7 bases. This CDR3 has 13 residues. The chain's CDR3 is CAWETGLEWEQYF. DNA of the CDR3: TGTGCCTGGGAGACGGGACTAGAGTGGGAGCAGTACTTC.

The rearrangement links TRBV6-5 to TRBJ2-7; 9 bases agree with TRBD1. Germline CDR1 and CDR2: MNHEY and SVGAGI. This CDR3 spans 15 amino acids. Trimming at V came to 6 bases and at J to 1 base, leaving 7 bases not matched to a gene. CDR3 bases: TGTGCCAGCAGCGCCTCCGGGACAGGGTCCTACGAGCAGTACTTC. It specifies CASSASGTGSYEQYF.

This chain uses TRBV9 with TRBJ1-3; D might be TRBD1 (5 bases). CDR1 SGDLS and CDR2 YYNGEE come from the germline V gene. This CDR3 has 14 amino acids. V lost 1 base to trimming and J lost 1 base, with 6 bases between them. The CDR3 DNA reads as TGTGCCAGCAGCGTAAAGGGGTCTGGAAACACCATATATTTT. Translating gives CASSVKGSGNTIYF.

This sequence joins TRBV7-3 and TRBJ1-1; tentatively, D is TRBD1 (5 bases). The ends were cut back, 6 bases at V and 1 base at J, with 9 bases in the middle. Looked up from germline, CDR1 is SGHTA and CDR2 is FQGTGA. The CDR3 length is 13 residues. CDR3 in amino acids: CASRPTGNTEAFF. The CDR3 region has the DNA TGTGCCAGCAGGCCAACAGGGAACACTGAAGCTTTCTTT.

The rearrangement links TRBV28 to TRBJ1-1; TRBD1 matches at 8 bases. This CDR3 region has 14 residues. Germline assignment: CDR1 MDHEN and CDR2 SYDVKM. Germline trimming cut 3 bases from V and 5 bases from J; bases unmatched to any gene: 5. Here the CDR3 reads CASSFTGGSTEAFF. The CDR3 DNA reads TGTGCCAGCAGTTTTACAGGGGGAAGTACTGAAGCTTTCTTT.

A single count supports this clone. The chain couples TRBV5-1 to TRBJ1-4; D possibly corresponds to TRBD1 (6 bases). Germline CDR1 is SGHRS and CDR2 is YFSETQ. The V gene lost 4 bases and the J gene lost 0 bases, with 10 bases spanning the gap. The CDR3 has 15 amino acids. As DNA, the CDR3 is TGCGCCAGCAGCCCAGGGGTTACAACTAATGAAAAACTGTTTTTT. It encodes CASSPGVTTNEKLFF.

The genes are TRBV18 and TRBJ2-7, with D possibly being TRBD2 (6 bases). Germline V gene data show CDR1 as KGHSH and CDR2 as LQKENI. The CDR3 has 15 amino acids. V lost 1 base to trimming and J lost 3 bases, with 13 bases between them. CDR3 bases: TGTGCCAGCTCACCACGGTCGATTAGCGGCTACGAGCAGTACTTC. It encodes CASSPRSISGYEQYF.

This rearrangement joins TRBV3-1 (or the pseudogene TRBV3-2) to TRBJ2-5; D uncertain. V was shortened by 4 bases and J by 5 bases, with 17 bases between the two germline ends. CDR3 length equals 15 residues. The germline CDR1 and CDR2 sequences are LGHDT and YNNKEL (reference sequence). CDR3 sequence (DNA): TGTGCCAGCAGCCCCGGCCCCTCTAAGGAGGAGACCCAGTACTTC. The encoded protein is CASSPGPSKEETQYF.

The gene calls are TRBV5-5 and TRBJ1-4; 7 bases line up with TRBD1. Germline V CDR1 and CDR2: SGHKS, YYEKEE (reference sequence). The ends lost 4 bases at V and 5 bases at J; junction bases unmatched: 8. The CDR3 is 15 amino acids. CDR3 sequence: CASSPGTVANEKLFF. Here the CDR3 DNA reads TGTGCCAGCAGCCCCGGGACAGTAGCCAATGAAAAACTGTTTTTT.

The V and J genes are TRBV10-3 and TRBJ1-5; D remains unclear. Trimming took off 7 bases at V and 4 bases at J, with 11 bases between the two ends. CDR3 length: 13 residues. Germline V gives CDR1 ENHRY, CDR2 SYGVKD. The CDR3: CAITETFNQPQHF. In DNA, the CDR3 is TGTGCCATCACAGAGACTTTTAATCAGCCCCAGCATTTT.

This clone was seen a few times. This chain uses TRBV27 with TRBJ1-2, with 7 positions matching TRBD1. This CDR3 contains 14 residues. J was trimmed by 2 bases and V by 5 bases; bases with no gene match: 5. The germline V gene has CDR1 MNHEY and CDR2 SMNVEV (reference sequence). CDR3: CASSEGGQNYGYTF. The CDR3 nucleotides read TGTGCCAGCAGTGAGGGGGGACAGAACTATGGCTACACCTTC.

This sequence joins TRBV4-1 and TRBJ1-4; no clear D. V lost 0 bases to trimming and J lost 8 bases, with 13 bases between them. The CDR3 is 15 residues long. Germline lookup yields CDR1 MGHRA and CDR2 YSYEKL. CDR3 sequence reads: CASSQEFGFWEKLFF. The DNA of the CDR3 is TGCGCCAGCAGCCAAGAATTCGGGTTTTGGGAAAAACTGTTTTTT.

The DNA of the CDR3 is TGCGCCAGCAGCTTATCTAGCGGGAGCCACAATGAGCAGTTCTTC. It is translated as CASSLSSGSHNEQFF. The chain has TRBV5-1 and TRBJ2-1; 10 bases line up with TRBD2. The germline V gene has CDR1 SGHRS and CDR2 YFSETQ. The CDR3 contains 15 residues. After removal of 2 bases from V and 5 bases from J, the junction contained 4 bases not matched to a gene.

This rearrangement joins TRBV5-1 to TRBJ2-1; 10 bases match TRBD2. Germline CDR1 is SGHRS and CDR2 is YFSETQ. V lost 2 bases to trimming and J lost 8 bases; unmatched junction nucleotides: 7. The CDR3 has 15 residues. CDR3 nucleotide sequence: TGCGCCAGCAGCTTACTAGCGGGACGTCTCCATGAGCAGTTCTTC. This encodes CASSLLAGRLHEQFF. Full variable domain (missing parts from reference TRBV5-1 and TRBJ2-1): KAGVTQTPRYLIKTRGQQVTLSCSPISGHRSVSWYQQTPGQGLQFLFEYFSETQRNKGNFPGRFSGRQFSNSRSEMNVSTLELGDSALYLCASSLLAGRLHEQFFGPGTRLTVL.

In its sample, this clone was seen a few times. The gene calls are TRBV15 and TRBJ2-3, with D possibly TRBD2 on 5 matching bases. CDR1 and CDR2 (germline): LNHNV, YYDKDF (reference sequence). This CDR3 spans 15 amino acids. V dropped 5 bases and J dropped 2 bases, with 14 bases sitting between them. The CDR3 loop reads CATSLTGIDTDTQYF. The DNA of the CDR3 is TGTGCCACCAGCTTAACGGGGATAGACACAGATACGCAGTATTTT.